Listed below are T cell receptor beta chains from one sample, sequenced in a study of T cell clusters in autoimmune cytopenias. Using the multiplex PCR reads, TCRdb records one entry per CDR3 protein without DNA. With some 4,900 distinct CDR3 sequences in the sample, the ten largest clones hold 55%. These records were also assigned to another study, of T cell repertoires in aging, cancer and after chemotherapy.

Sequencing was performed on peripheral blood. These TCRs come from a human donor with chronic lymphocytic leukemia. The donor label of this sample is uncertain. The CDR3 runs from the conserved cysteine through the conserved F or W. Part of the rows lack a size; the others show once, few, many or a class for expanded clones.

TRBV6-5,TRBJ2-1,.,CAIIPGQNNEQFF
TRBV20-1,TRBJ1-2,.,CSASPIGNYGYTF
TRBV5-6,TRBJ1-4,.,CASIERGRANEKLFF
TRBV13,TRBJ1-1,.,CASSSPGQLNTEAFF
TRBV28,TRBJ2-5,.,CASSLGLAGTFIQETQYF
TRBV27,TRBJ2-2,medium-sized,CASNSVQASPGELFF
TRBV19,TRBJ1-2,.,CASSHRGSDYGYTF
TRBV6-5,TRBJ2-6,.,CASSYSKRRGAGANVLTF
TRBV15,TRBJ2-7,.,CATSRDNAYEQYF
TRBV12-3/TRBV12-4,TRBJ1-6,.,CASSLGQGQSPLHF
TRBV28,TRBJ1-6,.,CASSPGGDNSPLHF
TRBV11-2,TRBJ2-2,.,CASSSYSGANTGELFF
TRBV27,TRBJ1-5,.,CASSLSWRGPQHF
TRBV7-2,TRBJ1-5,.,CASSLVVIDQPQHF
TRBV24-1,TRBJ2-1,.,CATSDTGQGVGEQFF
TRBV29-1,TRBJ2-2,medium-sized,CSVGTGASTGELFF
TRBV6-5,TRBJ2-2,medium-sized,CASSYWTGGGTGELFF
TRBV24-1,TRBJ2-1,.,CATSAHRGQGALEDNEQFF
TRBV18,TRBJ1-6,.,CASSLLEVAPLWNSPLHF
TRBV11-3,TRBJ2-2,medium-sized,CASWAGTLRSGELFF
TRBV24-1,TRBJ2-2,medium-sized,CATETGTTNTGELFF
TRBV27,TRBJ2-3,.,CASSLSPGLAGGRSSTDTQYF
TRBV11-3,TRBJ1-6,.,CASSVQGWGQWESNSPLHF
TRBV14,TRBJ1-2,.,CASSDPGTGKYGYTF
TRBV2,TRBJ1-1,.,CASRYSIRNTEAFF
TRBV7-2,TRBJ1-6,.,CASSLFINSPLHF
TRBV6-1,TRBJ1-4,.,CASRQNQGGLFF
TRBV19,TRBJ2-2,.,CASSTHRGRSGGTGELFF
TRBV28,TRBJ1-1,.,CATVQLNTEAFF
TRBV15,TRBJ1-3,.,CATSRDRAPGNTIYF
TRBV12-3/TRBV12-4,TRBJ2-3,.,CASSTLDTQYF
TRBV6-1,TRBJ2-5,medium-sized,CASRYTGHLYQETQYF
TRBV19,TRBJ2-5,.,CASSILGQQETQYF
TRBV7-6,TRBJ2-1,.,CASSLTLAGSYNEQFF
TRBV7-9,TRBJ2-4,.,CASSGQGTIQYF
TRBV12-3/TRBV12-4,TRBJ2-7,.,CASSLSGSPLYEQYF
TRBV20-1,TRBJ2-7,.,CSATRPEGIYEQYF
TRBV12-3/TRBV12-4,TRBJ1-6,.,CASSLYQLPLHF
TRBV4-2,TRBJ2-7,.,CASSQDGESYEQYF
TRBV5-1,TRBJ2-2,.,CASSVTVTGELFF
TRBV9,TRBJ1-3,.,CASSVEDRGLSGNTIYF
TRBV12-3/TRBV12-4,TRBJ1-1,.,CASPSKGGIQNTEAFF